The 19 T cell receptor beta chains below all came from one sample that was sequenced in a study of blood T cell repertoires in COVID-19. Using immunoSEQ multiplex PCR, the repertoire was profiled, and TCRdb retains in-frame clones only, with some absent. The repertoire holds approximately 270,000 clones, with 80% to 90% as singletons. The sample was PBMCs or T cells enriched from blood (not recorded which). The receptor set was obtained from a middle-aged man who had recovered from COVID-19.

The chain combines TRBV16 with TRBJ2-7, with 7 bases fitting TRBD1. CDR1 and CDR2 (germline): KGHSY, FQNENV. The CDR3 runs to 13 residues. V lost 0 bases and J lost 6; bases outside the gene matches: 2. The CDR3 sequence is CASSQSSGGEQYF. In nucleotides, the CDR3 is TGTGCCAGCAGCCAATCTTCAGGGGGCGAGCAGTACTTC.

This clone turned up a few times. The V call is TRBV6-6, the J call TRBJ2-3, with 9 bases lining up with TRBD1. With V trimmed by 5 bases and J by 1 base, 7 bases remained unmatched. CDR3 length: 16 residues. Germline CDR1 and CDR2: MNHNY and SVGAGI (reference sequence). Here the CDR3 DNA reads TGTGCCAGCAGTACCGGACGGACAGGGGGCACAGATACGCAGTATTTT. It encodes CASSTGRTGGTDTQYF.

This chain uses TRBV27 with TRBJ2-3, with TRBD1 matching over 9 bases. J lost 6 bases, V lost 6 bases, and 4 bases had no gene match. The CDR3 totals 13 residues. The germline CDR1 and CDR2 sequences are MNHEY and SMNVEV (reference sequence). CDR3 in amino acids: CASRGQGKDTQYF. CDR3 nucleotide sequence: TGTGCCAGCAGGGGACAGGGCAAGGATACGCAGTATTTT.

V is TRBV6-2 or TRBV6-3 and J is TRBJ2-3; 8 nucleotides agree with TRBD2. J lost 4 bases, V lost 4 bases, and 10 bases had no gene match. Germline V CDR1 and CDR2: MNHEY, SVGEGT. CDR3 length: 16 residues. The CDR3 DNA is TGTGCCAGCAGTTTCCGACTAGCGTTTGTATCAGATACGCAGTATTTT. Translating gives CASSFRLAFVSDTQYF.

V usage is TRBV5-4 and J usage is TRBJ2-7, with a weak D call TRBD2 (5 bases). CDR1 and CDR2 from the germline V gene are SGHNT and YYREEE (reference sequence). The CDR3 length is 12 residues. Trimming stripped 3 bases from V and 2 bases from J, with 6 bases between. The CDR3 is CASSSEAYEQYF. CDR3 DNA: TGTGCCAGCAGCTCGGAGGCCTACGAGCAGTACTTC. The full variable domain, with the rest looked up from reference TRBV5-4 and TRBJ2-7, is ETGVTQSPTHLIKTRGQQVTLRCSSQSGHNTVSWYQQALGQGPQFIFQYYREEENGRGNFPPRFSGLQFPNYSSELNVNALELDDSALYLCASSSEAYEQYFGPGTRLTVT.

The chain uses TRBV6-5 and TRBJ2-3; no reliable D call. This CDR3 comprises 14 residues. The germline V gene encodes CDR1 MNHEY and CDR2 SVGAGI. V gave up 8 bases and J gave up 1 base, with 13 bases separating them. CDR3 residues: CASPYVPRTDTQYF. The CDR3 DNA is TGTGCCAGCCCCTACGTTCCTCGCACAGATACGCAGTATTTT.

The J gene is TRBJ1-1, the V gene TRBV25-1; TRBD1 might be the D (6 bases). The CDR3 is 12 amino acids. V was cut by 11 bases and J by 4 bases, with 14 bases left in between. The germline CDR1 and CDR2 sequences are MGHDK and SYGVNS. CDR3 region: CAVAGVSTEAFF. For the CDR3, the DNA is TGTGCCGTGGCAGGGGTAAGCACTGAAGCTTTCTTT.

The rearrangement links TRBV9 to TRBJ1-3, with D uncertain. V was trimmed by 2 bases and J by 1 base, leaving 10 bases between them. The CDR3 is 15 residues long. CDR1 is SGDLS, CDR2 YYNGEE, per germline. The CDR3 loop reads CASSVNGESGNTIYF. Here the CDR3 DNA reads TGTGCCAGCAGCGTGAACGGAGAATCTGGAAACACCATATATTTT.

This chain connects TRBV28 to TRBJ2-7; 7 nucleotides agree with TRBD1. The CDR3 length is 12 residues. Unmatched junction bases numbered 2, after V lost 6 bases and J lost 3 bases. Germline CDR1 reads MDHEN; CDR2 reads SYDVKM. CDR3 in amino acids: CASRGQIYEQYF. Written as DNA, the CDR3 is TGTGCCAGCAGGGGACAGATCTACGAGCAGTACTTC.

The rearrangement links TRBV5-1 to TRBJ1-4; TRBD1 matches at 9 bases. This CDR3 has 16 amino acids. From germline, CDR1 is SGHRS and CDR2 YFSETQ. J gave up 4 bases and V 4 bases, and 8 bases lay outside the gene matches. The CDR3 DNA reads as TGCGCCAGCAGCCCCGAACCGGGACAGGGTAATGAAAAACTGTTTTTT. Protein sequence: CASSPEPGQGNEKLFF.

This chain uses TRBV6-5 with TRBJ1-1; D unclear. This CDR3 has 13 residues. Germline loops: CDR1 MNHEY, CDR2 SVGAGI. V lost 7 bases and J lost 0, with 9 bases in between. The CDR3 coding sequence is TGTGCCAGCACCCGTAGTATGAACACTGAAGCTTTCTTT. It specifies CASTRSMNTEAFF.

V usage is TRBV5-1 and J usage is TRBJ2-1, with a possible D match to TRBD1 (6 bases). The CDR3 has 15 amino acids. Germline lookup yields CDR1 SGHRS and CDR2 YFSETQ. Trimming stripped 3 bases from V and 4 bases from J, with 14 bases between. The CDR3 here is CASSWGQGLYNEQFF. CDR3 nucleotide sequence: TGCGCCAGCAGCTGGGGGCAGGGGCTGTACAATGAGCAGTTCTTC.

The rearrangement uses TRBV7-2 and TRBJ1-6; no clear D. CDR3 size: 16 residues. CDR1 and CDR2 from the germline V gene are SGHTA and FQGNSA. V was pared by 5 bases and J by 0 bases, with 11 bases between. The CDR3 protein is CASSQSVSSYNSPLHF. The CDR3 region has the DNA TGTGCCAGCAGCCAGTCCGTCAGCTCCTATAATTCACCCCTCCACTTT.

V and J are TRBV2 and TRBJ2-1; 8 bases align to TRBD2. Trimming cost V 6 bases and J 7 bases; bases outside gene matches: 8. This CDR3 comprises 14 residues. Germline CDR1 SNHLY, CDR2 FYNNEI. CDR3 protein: CASRATSEDNEQFF. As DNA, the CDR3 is TGTGCCAGCAGGGCGACTAGCGAGGATAATGAGCAGTTCTTC.

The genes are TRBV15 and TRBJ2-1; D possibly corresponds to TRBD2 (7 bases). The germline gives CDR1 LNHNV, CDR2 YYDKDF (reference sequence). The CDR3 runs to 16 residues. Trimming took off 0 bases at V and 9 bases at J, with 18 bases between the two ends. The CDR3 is CATSRDLSGGRVEQFF. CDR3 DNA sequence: TGTGCCACCAGCAGAGATTTGTCGGGGGGCCGTGTTGAGCAGTTCTTC.

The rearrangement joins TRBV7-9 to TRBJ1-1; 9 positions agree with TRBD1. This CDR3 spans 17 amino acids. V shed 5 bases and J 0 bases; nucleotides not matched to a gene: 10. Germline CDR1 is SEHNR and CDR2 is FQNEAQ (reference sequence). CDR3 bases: TGTGCCAGCAGCCCGGACAGGGGCCGTCATATGAACACTGAAGCTTTCTTT. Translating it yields CASSPDRGRHMNTEAFF.

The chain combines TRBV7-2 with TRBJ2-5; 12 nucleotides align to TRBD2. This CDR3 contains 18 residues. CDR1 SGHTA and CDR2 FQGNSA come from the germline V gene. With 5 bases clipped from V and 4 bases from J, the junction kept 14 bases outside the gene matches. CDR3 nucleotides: TGTGCCAGCAGCCTTGGGGCTAGCGGGGGGGTAAGGGGAGAGACCCAGTACTTC. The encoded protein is CASSLGASGGVRGETQYF.

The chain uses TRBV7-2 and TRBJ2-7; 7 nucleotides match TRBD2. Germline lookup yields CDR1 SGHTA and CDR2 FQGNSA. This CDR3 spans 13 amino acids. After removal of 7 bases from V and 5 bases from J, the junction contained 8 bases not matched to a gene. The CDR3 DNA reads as TGTGCCAGCACCGTCACCAGCGGGAACGAGCAGTACTTC. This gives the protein CASTVTSGNEQYF. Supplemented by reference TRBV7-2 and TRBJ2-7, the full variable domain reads GAGVSQSPSNKVTEKGKDVELRCDPISGHTALYWYRQSLGQGLEFLIYFQGNSAPDKSGLPSDRFSAERTGGSVSTLTIQRTQQEDSAVYLCASTVTSGNEQYFGPGTRLTVT.

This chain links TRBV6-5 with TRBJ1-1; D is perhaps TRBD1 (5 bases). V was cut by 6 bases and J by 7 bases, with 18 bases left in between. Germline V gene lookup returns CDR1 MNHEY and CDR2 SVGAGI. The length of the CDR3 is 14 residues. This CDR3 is CASRRGWQTDEAFF. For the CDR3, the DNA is TGTGCCAGCAGGCGGGGGTGGCAGACCGATGAAGCTTTCTTT.